Following are 32 T cell receptor beta chains from one sample sequenced in a study of follicular helper T cells after annual influenza vaccination. Assay used: immunoSEQ multiplex PCR; TCRdb lists only in-frame clones, some missing. Of some 10,000 clones in the sample, about 85% were seen once. The time point was: 2015-2016 season, pre-vaccination. Sequencing was performed on CXCR5+ CD38- circulating T follicular helper cells from blood, taken on the day of influenza vaccination. The subset: circulating Tfh, non-naive CD4+CXCR5+PD-1+ (ICOS+CD38+ or ICOS-CD38-). The receptor source for this set is an adult who received the influenza vaccine.

This clone was counted once. The chain joins TRBV27 to TRBJ2-7, with a weak D call TRBD1 (5 bases). The germline V gene encodes CDR1 MNHEY and CDR2 SMNVEV (reference sequence). V lost 10 bases to trimming and J lost 0 bases, with 13 bases between them. The CDR3 runs to 13 residues. Here the CDR3 reads CAIMDKFSYEQYF. The DNA of the CDR3 is TGTGCCATCATGGACAAATTCTCCTACGAGCAGTACTTC.

The chain employs TRBV7-2 and TRBJ1-1; D possibly corresponds to TRBD1 (5 bases). Germline V gives CDR1 SGHTA, CDR2 FQGNSA. V gave up 1 base and J gave up 1 base, with 16 bases separating them. The CDR3 extends over 17 amino acids. The CDR3 loop reads CASSLVGAGLANTEAFF. In DNA form, the CDR3 reads TGTGCCAGCAGCTTAGTCGGGGCAGGGTTAGCGAACACTGAAGCTTTCTTT.

A word on this clone: The junction departs from germline at one end; a sequencing error may be responsible. The V call is TRBV2, the J call TRBJ2-5, with D perhaps being TRBD1 or TRBD2 (5 bases each). Germline CDR1 reads SNHLY; CDR2 reads FYNNEI. This CDR3 comprises 11 residues. The CDR3 sequence: CASYGTAKEHF. The CDR3 nucleotides are TGTGCCAGCTACGGGACGGCCAAAGAACACTTC.

The chain links TRBV7-6 to TRBJ1-2; a possible D gene is TRBD1 (5 bases). The CDR3 sequence is 13 residues long. CDR1 and CDR2 from the germline V gene are SGHVS and FNYEAQ. V shed 5 bases and J shed 5 bases, with 12 bases lying between them. CDR3 DNA sequence: TGTGCCAGCAGCACTAGGGGAGGGTATGGCTACACCTTC. Translating it yields CASSTRGGYGYTF. Supplemented by reference TRBV7-6 and TRBJ1-2, the full variable domain reads GAGVSQSPRYKVTKRGQDVALRCDPISGHVSLYWYRQALGQGPEFLTYFNYEAQQDKSGLPNDRFSAERPEGSISTLTIQRTEQRDSAMYRCASSTRGGYGYTFGSGTRLTVV.

Only a few counts were recorded for this clone. This chain joins TRBV5-1 and TRBJ2-1, with D perhaps TRBD2 (5 bases). Looked up from germline, CDR1 is SGHRS and CDR2 is YFSETQ. The CDR3 has 13 amino acids. Deletions cut 4 bases from V and 7 bases from J, with 12 bases between. The CDR3 reads CASSPRERNEQFF. The CDR3 nucleotides are TGCGCCAGCAGCCCACGGGAACGGAATGAGCAGTTCTTC.

The genes are TRBV2 and TRBJ2-5; tentative D call: TRBD2 (5 bases). V gave up 4 bases and J gave up 4 bases, with 13 bases separating them. The germline V gene has CDR1 SNHLY and CDR2 FYNNEI. The CDR3 is 14 residues long. The CDR3 bases are TGTGCCAGCAGTGGAAGCGGCACCCCAGAGACCCAGTACTTC. Protein product: CASSGSGTPETQYF.

The V and J genes are TRBV4-2 and TRBJ2-5; 8 nucleotides line up with TRBD2. The CDR3 contains 14 residues. V shed 5 bases, J shed 5 bases, and the junction held 7 bases outside the gene matches. The germline V gene has CDR1 LGHNA and CDR2 YNFKEQ. The chain's CDR3 is CASSLRGADETQYF. CDR3 nucleotide sequence: TGTGCCAGCAGCTTGCGGGGGGCTGATGAGACCCAGTACTTC.

Worth noting for this clone: At one of its ends the junction is not consistent with the germline gene, which may arise from a read error. The chain employs TRBV7-7 and TRBJ2-2, with D tentatively TRBD1 (5 bases). CDR1 is SSHAT and CDR2 is FNYEAQ in the germline V gene (reference sequence). The CDR3 runs 16 residues. DNA for the CDR3: TGTGCTAGCAGCTTAGTGGGGCCCGCGAACACCGGGGAGCTGTTTTTT. Translating it yields CASSLVGPANTGELFF.

There are a few counts of this clone. This chain uses TRBV2 with TRBJ1-5; the D is unclear. The CDR3 consists of 14 residues. CDR1 is SNHLY and CDR2 is FYNNEI in the germline V gene. V shed 1 base and J shed 5 bases, with 9 bases lying between them. The CDR3 here is CASSEGGTDQPQHF. In nucleotides, the CDR3 is TGTGCCAGCAGTGAAGGGGGAACCGATCAGCCCCAGCATTTT. The full variable domain, with the rest looked up from reference TRBV2 and TRBJ1-5, is EPEVTQTPSHQVTQMGQEVILRCVPISNHLYFYWYRQILGQKVEFLVSFYNNEISEKSEIFDDQFSVERPDGSNFTLKIRSTKLEDSAMYFCASSEGGTDQPQHFGDGTRLSIL.

The chain combines TRBV5-5 with TRBJ2-3, with 8 bases matching TRBD1. The CDR3 is 16 residues long. V gave up 4 bases and J gave up 6 bases; unmatched junction bases: 13. Germline V lookup: CDR1 SGHKS, CDR2 YYEKEE (reference sequence). The CDR3 is CASSRGQVVIQDTQYF. CDR3 nucleotides: TGTGCCAGCAGCCGGGGACAGGTTGTTATCCAGGATACGCAGTATTTT.

The CDR3 here is CASSEYGGLNYEQYF. The CDR3 coding sequence is TGTGCCAGCAGTGAATATGGGGGTCTCAACTACGAGCAGTACTTC. The rearrangement joins TRBV25-1 to TRBJ2-7; D assignment may be TRBD1 or TRBD2 (5 bases each). Germline loops: CDR1 MGHDK, CDR2 SYGVNS. The V end was cut by 0 bases, the J end by 3 bases, with 12 bases between. The CDR3 has 15 residues.

J is TRBJ1-1 and V is TRBV5-1; no clear D. The CDR3 is 13 amino acids. CDR1 is SGHRS, CDR2 YFSETQ, per germline. With 1 base removed from V and 3 bases from J, the gap between germline ends came to 7 bases. CDR3 nucleotide sequence: TGCGCCAGCAGCTTGCTTGGCCACACTGAAGCTTTCTTT. It is translated as CASSLLGHTEAFF. Filled out from reference TRBV5-1 and TRBJ1-1, the complete variable domain reads KAGVTQTPRYLIKTRGQQVTLSCSPISGHRSVSWYQQTPGQGLQFLFEYFSETQRNKGNFPGRFSGRQFSNSRSEMNVSTLELGDSALYLCASSLLGHTEAFFGQGTRLTVV.

The J gene is TRBJ1-1, the V gene TRBV9, with D possibly TRBD1 on 6 matching bases. The CDR3 consists of 15 residues. Germline V gene lookup returns CDR1 SGDLS and CDR2 YYNGEE. The V end was cut by 4 bases, the J end by 3 bases, with 16 bases between. This CDR3 reads CASSPREGVHTEAFF. CDR3 nucleotides: TGTGCCAGCAGCCCCCGGGAGGGGGTACACACTGAAGCTTTCTTT.

CDR3 amino acids: CQAGPQHF. The CDR3 nucleotides read TGTCAGGCGGGGCCCCAGCATTTT. The chain joins TRBV6-1 to TRBJ1-5; D not certain. This CDR3 has 8 residues. The V gene's germline CDR1 is MNHNS and CDR2 SASEGT.

The gene calls are TRBV7-2 and TRBJ1-1, with D possibly being TRBD1 (6 bases). CDR3 length equals 14 residues. From germline, CDR1 is SGHTA and CDR2 FQGNSA. V was trimmed by 5 bases and J by 7 bases, leaving 17 bases between them. The CDR3 DNA follows: TGTGCCAGCAGCCCCGGGGGGCCCTGGGGTGAAGCTTTCTTT. This encodes CASSPGGPWGEAFF.

CDR3 DNA sequence: TGCGCCAGCAGCGTACAGGGGAACACTGAAGCTTTCTTT. Translating gives CASSVQGNTEAFF. The V gene is TRBV10-2, the J gene TRBJ1-1, with a weak D call TRBD1 (6 bases). The V gene lost 6 bases and the J gene lost 1 base, with 9 bases spanning the gap. The CDR3 consists of 13 residues. Germline CDR1 reads WSHSY; CDR2 reads SAAADI.

The chain carries TRBV15 and TRBJ2-5; D is unresolved. CDR3 length: 13 residues. Germline loops: CDR1 LNHNV, CDR2 YYDKDF (reference sequence). V gave up 0 bases and J gave up 4 bases, with 6 bases separating them. CDR3 DNA sequence: TGTGCCACCAGCAGAGATCGTCCAGAGACCCAGTACTTC. This translates into CATSRDRPETQYF.

This sequence joins TRBV6-5 and TRBJ1-1; weak D call: TRBD1 (5 bases). V lost 6 bases to trimming and J lost 3 bases, with 11 bases between them. The CDR3 spans 13 residues. From germline, CDR1 is MNHEY and CDR2 SVGAGI. CDR3: CASRLQGDTEAFF. CDR3 nucleotide sequence: TGTGCCAGCAGGCTTCAGGGAGACACTGAAGCTTTCTTT.

CDR3 DNA: TGTGCCAGCAGCTTGGGGCTAGCGGCGATCAATGAGCAGTTCTTC. Amino acid sequence: CASSLGLAAINEQFF. The rearrangement links TRBV5-5 to TRBJ2-1; TRBD2 aligns across 7 bases. In germline, CDR1 is SGHKS, CDR2 YYEKEE (reference sequence). Trimming at V came to 0 bases and at J to 6 bases, leaving 6 bases not matched to a gene. The CDR3 contains 15 residues.

This chain joins TRBV6-5 and TRBJ2-1; TRBD2 might be the D (6 bases). This CDR3 region has 15 residues. The ends were cut back, 2 bases at V and 8 bases at J, with 16 bases in the middle. From germline, CDR1 is MNHEY and CDR2 SVGAGI. CDR3 loop: CASSYGSGVIYEQFF. The CDR3 coding sequence is TGTGCCAGCAGTTACGGGTCGGGAGTTATCTATGAGCAGTTCTTC.

The chain combines TRBV7-2 with TRBJ2-1; 10 bases are a match to TRBD1. CDR1 SGHTA and CDR2 FQGNSA come from the germline V gene. The V segment lost 6 bases and the J segment 4 bases; nucleotides outside the gene matches: 12. There are 17 residues in the CDR3. The chain's CDR3 is CASRRTSGTGVYNEQFF. The CDR3 DNA follows: TGTGCCAGCAGACGCACCTCAGGGACAGGGGTTTACAATGAGCAGTTCTTC.

The V and J genes are TRBV28 and TRBJ1-2; 9 nucleotides agree with TRBD1. The CDR3 is 17 amino acids. J lost 0 bases, V lost 6 bases, and 11 bases had no gene match. Looked up from germline, CDR1 is MDHEN and CDR2 is SYDVKM. As DNA, the CDR3 is TGTGCCAGCAGCTCCGGACAGGGGCCGTTAACTAACTATGGCTACACCTTC. It yields the protein CASSSGQGPLTNYGYTF.

The J gene is TRBJ1-1, the V gene TRBV6-5; D remains ambiguous. The CDR3 has 13 residues. The germline V gene has CDR1 MNHEY and CDR2 SVGAGI. The V gene lost 3 bases and the J gene lost 0 bases, with 5 bases spanning the gap. CDR3 loop: CASSYNLNTEAFF. CDR3 nucleotide sequence: TGTGCCAGCAGTTATAACTTGAACACTGAAGCTTTCTTT.

The chain's CDR3 is CASSIGGGIGGETQYF. The CDR3 region has the DNA TGTGCCAGTAGTATAGGGGGCGGGATTGGTGGAGAGACCCAGTACTTC. This sequence joins TRBV19 and TRBJ2-5; tentatively, D is TRBD2 (6 bases). The CDR3 has 16 amino acids. The germline gives CDR1 LNHDA, CDR2 SQIVND (reference sequence). V gave up 1 base and J gave up 4 bases, with 16 bases separating them. The full variable domain, completed using reference TRBV19 and TRBJ2-5, is DGGITQSPKYLFRKEGQNVTLSCEQNLNHDAMYWYRQDPGQGLRLIYYSQIVNDFQKGDIAEGYSVSREKKESFPLTVTSAQKNPTAFYLCASSIGGGIGGETQYFGPGTRLLVL.

This clone was observed once. This chain joins TRBV5-1 and TRBJ1-1; no reliable D call. CDR1 and CDR2 (germline): SGHRS, YFSETQ. There are 13 residues in the CDR3. With 1 base removed from V and 1 base from J, the gap between germline ends came to 5 bases. CDR3 in amino acids: CASSLSSNTEAFF. The CDR3 DNA sequence: TGCGCCAGCAGCTTGAGCTCGAACACTGAAGCTTTCTTT.

The V gene is TRBV6-6, the J gene TRBJ2-7; D uncertain. Between the trimmed V and J ends, which lost 0 bases and 6 bases, there was a span of 9 bases. CDR1 MNHNY and CDR2 SVGAGI come from the germline V gene (reference sequence). This CDR3 has 13 residues. CDR3 residues: CASSYSISGEQYF. For the CDR3, the DNA is TGTGCCAGCAGTTACTCGATTTCGGGCGAGCAGTACTTC.

This chain uses TRBV5-1 with TRBJ1-6, with a tentative D call TRBD1 (5 bases). The germline CDR1 and CDR2 sequences are SGHRS and YFSETQ. The V end was cut by 4 bases, the J end by 6 bases, with 14 bases between. CDR3 length: 15 residues. The CDR3 region has the DNA TGCGCCAGCAGCGGGTCGGGGGGTATTAATTCACCCCTCCACTTT. The encoded protein is CASSGSGGINSPLHF.

V and J are TRBV5-8 and TRBJ2-7, with D possibly TRBD1 on 6 matching bases. The germline V gene encodes CDR1 SGHTS and CDR2 YDEGEE. This CDR3 is built from 13 residues. Trimming removed 4 bases at V and 2 bases at J, with 10 bases between. The CDR3: CASSRTVTYEQYF. CDR3 DNA: TGTGCCAGCAGCCGGACAGTGACCTACGAGCAGTACTTC.

Here the CDR3 DNA reads TGTGCCAGCAGCCAAGTATCAACAGGGAGTGGCTACACCTTC. This gives the protein CASSQVSTGSGYTF. This chain uses TRBV14 with TRBJ1-2; TRBD1 might be the D (6 bases). Germline loops: CDR1 SGHDN, CDR2 FVKESK. The CDR3 loop spans 14 amino acids. V gave up 1 base and J gave up 7 bases, with 13 bases separating them.

This sequence joins TRBV9 and TRBJ2-5, with unresolved D. Trimming took 4 bases from V and 1 from J, leaving 11 bases between them. CDR1 SGDLS and CDR2 YYNGEE come from the germline V gene. The length of the CDR3 is 14 residues. For the CDR3, the DNA is TGTGCCAGCAGCCCCCGAGAACGCCAAGAGACCCAGTACTTC. As protein: CASSPRERQETQYF. Full variable domain (rest looked up from reference TRBV9 and TRBJ2-5): DSGVTQTPKHLITATGQRVTLRCSPRSGDLSVYWYQQSLDQGLQFLIQYYNGEERAKGNILERFSAQQFPDLHSELNLSSLELGDSALYFCASSPRERQETQYFGPGTRLLVL.

This chain links TRBV4-3 with TRBJ1-2; a possible D gene is TRBD1 (6 bases). The CDR3 has 13 residues. Per germline, CDR1 LGHNA and CDR2 YSLEER. V dropped 2 bases and J dropped 6 bases, with 10 bases sitting between them. The CDR3 reads CASSQRAGDGYTF. In nucleotides, the CDR3 is TGCGCCAGCAGCCAAAGAGCAGGGGATGGCTACACCTTC.

The chain links TRBV19 to TRBJ2-5; a weak D match, TRBD1 (6 bases). CDR1 LNHDA and CDR2 SQIVND come from the germline V gene (reference sequence). The CDR3 is 12 residues long. V lost 6 bases and J lost 5, with 10 bases in between. CDR3 sequence: CASSQRGETQYF. The CDR3 bases are TGTGCCAGTAGCCAGAGGGGGGAGACCCAGTACTTC.